The rows below give T cell receptor beta chains drawn from one sample of a study of cytomegalovirus exposure and HLA in healthy donors. Produced via immunoSEQ multiplex PCR; TCRdb's table is partial and in-frame only. Altogether around 300,000 clones are present, 65% to 85% being singletons, with the ten largest covering under 2.5%. What was sequenced was PBMCs. The receptors were sampled from a female donor in good health and CMV-seronegative. Each CDR3 is given with its conserved first and last residue. Each record gives: J gene, V gene, clone size, D gene, CDR3 protein, CDR3 DNA. A D gene is named only where the DNA matches it firmly. A row's size may be missing; if present it is once, few, many or a size class.

TRBJ2-3,TRBV2,-,TRBD2,CASSELREWVDTQYF,TGTGCCAGCAGTGAATTGCGGGAGTGGGTAGATACGCAGTATTTT
TRBJ1-6,TRBV7-2,-,TRBD1,CASSLATGSHSPLHF,TGTGCCAGCAGCTTAGCGACAGGGTCCCATTCACCCCTCCACTTT
TRBJ2-7,TRBV18,-,-,CASSPPTRANEQYF,TGTGCCAGCTCACCACCTACCAGGGCAAACGAGCAGTACTTC
TRBJ1-4,TRBV10-3,-,-,CAISDAGSNEKLFF,TGTGCCATCAGTGATGCCGGTTCTAATGAAAAACTGTTTTTT
TRBJ1-1,TRBV5-6,-,TRBD1,CASSPGQGATEAFF,TGTGCCAGCAGCCCCGGACAGGGGGCCACTGAAGCTTTCTTT
TRBJ1-2,TRBV11-3,-,-,CASSLGAGTYGYTF,TGTGCCAGCAGCTTAGGAGCAGGGACATATGGCTACACCTTC
TRBJ1-2,TRBV5-1,-,TRBD1,CASSGDSSSTF,TGCGCCAGCAGCGGGGACAGCTCGTCTACCTTC
TRBJ2-3,TRBV2,few,TRBD2,CASSGLAGAADTQYF,TGTGCCAGCAGCGGACTAGCGGGAGCGGCCGATACGCAGTATTTT
TRBJ1-5,TRBV28,-,-,CASSTPMIIRVSQPQHF,TGTGCCAGCAGTACGCCAATGATTATCAGGGTTAGTCAGCCCCAGCATTTT
TRBJ1-1,TRBV19,few,TRBD1,CASSIRGQAPPRTNTEAFF,TGTGCCAGTAGTATTCGGGGACAGGCACCCCCGAGGACTAACACTGAAGCTTTCTTT
TRBJ2-1,TRBV7-9,-,TRBD1,CASSLAPGTGGVNYEQFF,TGTGCCAGCAGCTTAGCGCCCGGGACAGGGGGCGTTAACTATGAGCAGTTCTTC
TRBJ1-1,TRBV7-9,-,-,CASSLMQGSEAFF,TGTGCCAGCAGCTTGATGCAGGGATCTGAAGCTTTCTTT
TRBJ1-1,TRBV7-9,few,-,CASSRRGAANTEAFF,TGTGCCAGCAGCCGGCGGGGGGCCGCGAACACTGAAGCTTTCTTT
TRBJ2-2,TRBV25-1,few,-,CASSDQAPPGELFF,TGTGCCAGCAGTGACCAAGCTCCCCCCGGGGAGCTGTTTTTT
TRBJ1-1,TRBV5-1,few,-,CASSLALAVAEAFF,TGCGCCAGCAGCTTGGCCCTGGCGGTGGCTGAAGCTTTCTTT
TRBJ1-5,TRBV27,-,TRBD1,CASSLQWTGVGQPQHF,TGTGCCAGCAGTCTCCAGTGGACAGGGGTTGGTCAGCCCCAGCATTTT
TRBJ2-7,TRBV5-1,-,TRBD2,CASSLAVLAGTAYEQYF,TGCGCCAGCAGCTTGGCCGTACTAGCGGGAACCGCCTACGAGCAGTACTTC
TRBJ2-1,TRBV28,-,TRBD2,CASSSIRLAGGPEQFF,TGTGCCAGCAGTTCGATCCGACTAGCGGGAGGGCCTGAGCAGTTCTTC
TRBJ1-2,TRBV7-2,-,-,CASSYRDTGRGYTF,TGTGCCAGCAGCTATAGGGACACGGGCCGGGGCTACACCTTC
TRBJ1-1,TRBV13,-,-,CASSLVRRGTEAFF,TGTGCCAGCAGCTTAGTTAGGAGGGGCACTGAAGCTTTCTTT
TRBJ2-7,TRBV5-4,-,-,CASSLAGVKTYEQYF,TGTGCCAGCAGCTTGGCAGGGGTAAAGACCTACGAGCAGTACTTC
TRBJ2-5,TRBV27,-,-,CASSSLTKSTQYF,TGTGCCAGCAGTAGTTTAACGAAGAGTACCCAGTACTTC
TRBJ2-4,TRBV19,-,TRBD2,CASSSGSSKNIQYF,TGTGCCAGTAGTAGCGGGAGTTCCAAAAACATTCAGTACTTC
TRBJ2-7,TRBV7-9,-,TRBD1,CASRDRDAYEQYF,TGTGCCAGTAGGGACAGGGACGCCTACGAGCAGTACTTC
TRBJ1-1,TRBV11-2,-,TRBD1,CASSWDRKTEAFF,TGTGCCAGCAGCTGGGACAGGAAGACTGAAGCTTTCTTT
TRBJ2-1,TRBV5-1,-,TRBD2,CASSPRLANEQFF,TGCGCCAGCAGCCCCCGACTAGCGAATGAGCAGTTCTTC
TRBJ1-4,TRBV30,-,-,CALTPDSTNEKLFF,TGTGCCCTAACACCAGACAGCACTAATGAAAAACTGTTTTTT
TRBJ2-7,TRBV11-2,-,TRBD2,CASSSRTSGSINPGEQYF,TGTGCCAGCAGCTCCCGGACTAGCGGGAGTATAAATCCGGGAGAGCAGTACTTC
TRBJ2-5,TRBV7-9,-,TRBD1,CSSSLRQGGETQYF,TGTTCCAGCAGCCTCCGACAGGGTGGGGAGACCCAGTACTTC
TRBJ2-3,TRBV4-1,-,TRBD2,CASSQGLAGVYITDTQYF,TGCGCCAGCAGCCAGGGACTAGCGGGAGTTTATATCACAGATACGCAGTATTTT
TRBJ2-7,TRBV30,-,-,CAWSVQDGPLYEQYF,TGTGCCTGGAGTGTCCAGGATGGTCCCCTTTACGAGCAGTACTTC
TRBJ2-7,TRBV27,-,TRBD2,CASTTWASGSYEQYF,TGTGCCAGCACCACCTGGGCTAGCGGGAGCTACGAGCAGTACTTC